This TCR beta chain was obtained from a study of blood T cell repertoires in COVID-19. On the study more broadly: Samples came from the United States, Italy and Spain, spanning acute and convalescent COVID-19.

Here immunoSEQ multiplex PCR was the method, and the copy in TCRdb shows in-frame clones only, minus some. There are over 75,000 clones in the sample; 90% occur only once, and approximately 1.6% lies in the top ten. The CDR3 is made up of 17 amino acids. After removal of 4 bases from V and 2 bases from J, the junction contained 8 bases not matched to a gene. Germline V gene data show CDR1 as SGDLS and CDR2 as YYNGEE. Source material: peripheral blood. This rearrangement joins TRBV9 to TRBJ2-5; 13 bases match TRBD2. This TCR was sampled from a human donor with active COVID-19. The donor label of this sample is uncertain. The CDR3 DNA reads as TGTGCCAGCAGCAAGAGACTAGCGGGGGGCCGTCAAGAGACCCAGTACTTC. Translation gives CASSKRLAGGRQETQYF. The full variable domain, its missing parts supplied by reference TRBV9 and TRBJ2-5, is DSGVTQTPKHLITATGQRVTLRCSPRSGDLSVYWYQQSLDQGLQFLIQYYNGEERAKGNILERFSAQQFPDLHSELNLSSLELGDSALYFCASSKRLAGGRQETQYFGPGTRLLVL.